A selection of T cell receptor beta chains follows, all from one sample in a study of graft-versus-host responses after intestinal transplantation. These receptors lack a known antigen. Sequencing used immunoSEQ multiplex PCR; TCRdb keeps in-frame clones, though not all of them. The data hold tens of thousands of clones, with nearly 85% observed a single time. The sample consisted of unstimulated CD4+ T cells sorted from spleen or lymph node cells, taken before transplant. All receptors come from a human donor who was the organ donor for an intestinal transplant. Each CDR3 is given with its conserved first and last residue. A D gene is named only where the DNA matches it firmly. Not all rows give a size; the values are once, few, many and, for expanded clones, a class.

14,TRBV4-3,TRBJ1-2,-,-,CASSQETSGFGYTF,TGCGCCAGCAGCCAAGAGACATCGGGGTTTGGCTACACCTTC
13,TRBV11-1,TRBJ2-3,-,-,CASSLQGMGTQYF,TGTGCCAGCAGCTTACAGGGAATGGGTACGCAGTATTTT
16,TRBV6-6,TRBJ2-2,TRBD2,-,CASSPLAGGNTGELFF,TGTGCCAGCAGTCCCCTAGCGGGGGGTAACACCGGGGAGCTGTTTTTT
15,TRBV2,TRBJ2-5,TRBD2,-,CASKEGLAVQETQYF,TGTGCCAGCAAGGAGGGACTAGCGGTTCAAGAGACCCAGTACTTC
13,TRBV7-3,TRBJ1-5,-,-,CASSSTPGQPQHF,TGTGCCAGCAGCTCTACTCCAGGACAGCCCCAGCATTTT
16,TRBV5-1,TRBJ2-5,TRBD1,-,CASSTQQGAPQETQYF,TGCGCCAGCAGCACTCAACAGGGGGCACCACAAGAGACCCAGTACTTC
15,TRBV5-6,TRBJ2-3,-,-,CASSLVPSGSDTQYF,TGTGCCAGCAGCTTGGTACCTTCCGGGTCAGATACGCAGTATTTT
15,TRBV7-2,TRBJ2-5,TRBD2,-,CASSLGVAGAGTQYF,TGTGCCAGCAGCTTAGGGGTAGCGGGGGCCGGGACCCAGTACTTC
15,TRBV28,TRBJ1-3,-,-,CASSPATGTGNTIYF,TGTGCCAGCAGTCCGGCTACAGGGACTGGAAACACCATATATTTT
15,TRBV28,TRBJ2-2,TRBD1,-,CASEQRTGMTGELFF,TGTGCCAGCGAACAGAGGACAGGCATGACCGGGGAGCTGTTTTTT
16,TRBV5-6,TRBJ2-5,TRBD2,-,CASSQGLAGGQETQYF,TGTGCCAGCAGCCAGGGACTAGCGGGGGGCCAAGAGACCCAGTACTTC
14,TRBV6-5,TRBJ2-5,-,-,CASSYQRARGTQYF,TGTGCCAGCAGTTACCAGCGCGCTCGGGGGACCCAGTACTTC
13,TRBV29-1,TRBJ2-2,-,-,CSVRPTGLGELFF,TGCAGCGTTCGCCCGACAGGTCTAGGGGAGCTGTTTTTT
15,TRBV7-9,TRBJ2-5,TRBD2,-,CASSLGQTSEETQYF,TGTGCCAGCAGCTTAGGGCAGACTAGCGAAGAGACCCAGTACTTC
16,TRBV18,TRBJ1-5,TRBD1,-,CASSLGTGVDNQPQHF,TGTGCCAGCTCACTGGGGACAGGGGTGGATAATCAGCCCCAGCATTTT
16,TRBV6-6,TRBJ2-1,-,-,CASSYSGQNLYNEQFF,TGTGCCAGCAGTTACTCGGGGCAAAACCTATACAATGAGCAGTTCTTC
13,TRBV2,TRBJ1-3,-,-,CASKYGEADTIYF,TGTGCCAGCAAATACGGGGAAGCGGACACCATATATTTT
15,TRBV5-5,TRBJ1-5,-,-,CASSSGHTMGKPQHF,TGTGCCAGCAGCTCCGGACATACTATGGGTAAGCCCCAGCATTTT
15,TRBV6-5,TRBJ1-2,-,-,CASSALRGGLYGYTF,TGTGCCAGCAGCGCCCTCAGGGGCGGTCTCTATGGCTACACCTTC
17,TRBV4-2,TRBJ2-4,TRBD1,-,CASSLTRDRGAKNIQYF,TGTGCCAGCAGCCTTACCCGGGACAGGGGGGCCAAAAACATTCAGTACTTC
14,TRBV6-4,TRBJ2-3,TRBD1,-,CASSDFRDSATQYF,TGTGCCAGCAGTGACTTTCGGGACAGCGCTACGCAGTATTTT
15,TRBV5-8,TRBJ1-5,TRBD1,few,CASSPGQGNDQPQHF,TGTGCCAGCAGCCCGGGACAGGGGAATGATCAGCCCCAGCATTTT
13,TRBV15,TRBJ2-3,-,-,CATSSLDADTQYF,TGTGCCACCAGCTCACTCGATGCAGATACGCAGTATTTT
13,TRBV25-1,TRBJ1-2,-,-,CASSEQGRSGYTF,TGTGCCAGCAGTGAACAGGGTCGTTCTGGCTACACCTTC
15,TRBV7-2,TRBJ1-2,TRBD1,-,CASSLEQGAIYGYTF,TGTGCCAGCAGCTTAGAGCAGGGGGCAATCTATGGCTACACCTTC
15,TRBV2,TRBJ1-5,-,-,CACQKRGGSGQPQHF,TGTGCCTGCCAGAAGAGGGGGGGTTCTGGTCAGCCCCAGCATTTT
15,TRBV7-8,TRBJ2-5,-,-,CASSLRGRGSETQYF,TGTGCCAGCAGCTTACGTGGAAGAGGTTCAGAGACCCAGTACTTC
17,TRBV5-1,TRBJ2-6,-,-,CASSLKIQGPGANVLTF,TGCGCCAGCAGCTTGAAAATACAGGGACCTGGGGCCAACGTCCTGACTTTC
15,TRBV28,TRBJ2-5,TRBD2,-,CASSSQEGEGETQYF,TGTGCCAGCAGTTCCCAAGAAGGGGAGGGTGAGACCCAGTACTTC
16,TRBV13,TRBJ1-4,-,-,CASSSSLRGPNEKLFF,TGTGCCAGCAGCAGCTCTCTCAGGGGCCCTAATGAAAAACTGTTTTTT
14,TRBV5-1,TRBJ2-5,-,-,CASSYTPTQETQYF,TGCGCCAGCAGCTACACCCCCACGCAAGAGACCCAGTACTTC
17,TRBV19,TRBJ2-6,TRBD2,-,CASSKGSGASGANVLTF,TGTGCCAGTAGTAAGGGTAGCGGGGCCTCTGGGGCCAACGTCCTGACTTTC
15,TRBV7-6,TRBJ2-1,TRBD2,-,CASSLVAGAANEQFF,TGTGCCAGCAGCCTTGTAGCGGGGGCGGCGAATGAGCAGTTCTTC
14,TRBV7-3,TRBJ1-6,-,-,CASSLLGRDSPLHF,TGTGCCAGCAGCTTACTGGGCAGGGATTCACCCCTCCACTTT
16,TRBV5-6,TRBJ1-4,TRBD1,few,CASSFQGATANEKLFF,TGTGCCAGCAGCTTTCAGGGGGCTACGGCTAATGAAAAACTGTTTTTT
13,TRBV29-1,TRBJ1-4,TRBD1,-,CSANTGEGEKLFF,TGCAGCGCTAATACAGGGGAAGGTGAAAAACTGTTTTTT
16,TRBV10-3,TRBJ2-2,-,-,CAISGVIRTNTGELFF,TGTGCCATCAGTGGAGTGATACGGACAAACACCGGGGAGCTGTTTTTT
15,TRBV18,TRBJ1-4,-,-,CASSPQGPPNEKLFF,TGTGCCAGCTCACCACAGGGGCCTCCTAATGAAAAACTGTTTTTT
15,TRBV4-1,TRBJ2-5,-,-,CASRVETGVGETQYF,TGCGCCAGCAGGGTGGAGACCGGGGTGGGAGAGACCCAGTACTTC
12,TRBV15,TRBJ1-1,-,-,CAIPGVNTEAFF,TGTGCCATCCCGGGGGTGAACACTGAAGCTTTCTTT
12,TRBV9,TRBJ1-2,-,once,CASSETAGGYTF,TGTGCCAGCAGTGAAACAGCTGGCGGCTACACCTTC
17,TRBV5-6,TRBJ2-3,TRBD2,-,CASSFQAGTSYSDTQYF,TGTGCCAGCAGCTTTCAAGCCGGGACTAGCTATTCAGATACGCAGTATTTT
18,TRBV25-1,TRBJ2-5,TRBD2,-,CASNQRLAGGANQETQYF,TGTGCCAGCAACCAGAGGCTAGCGGGGGGGGCGAACCAAGAGACCCAGTACTTC
15,TRBV9,TRBJ2-2,-,-,CASSVDTSGTGELFF,TGTGCCAGCAGCGTAGATACTAGTGGCACCGGGGAGCTGTTTTTT
12,TRBV5-1,TRBJ2-1,-,-,CASSFSRYEQFF,TGCGCCAGCAGCTTCTCCCGCTACGAGCAGTTCTTC
14,TRBV2,TRBJ1-2,-,-,CASSQTALHYGYTF,TGTGCCAGCAGCCAGACAGCCCTCCACTATGGCTACACCTTC